A selection of T cell receptor beta chains follows, all from one sample in a study of tumor and adjacent non-tumor tissue in lung cancer. In TCRdb, the multiplex PCR reads were re-called with MiXCR into one record per CDR3 protein. The sample carries 120,000 or so distinct CDR3 sequences, 66% recorded once. The material sequenced was lung tumor tissue. These receptors were collected from a man younger than 45 with non-small cell lung cancer. CDR3s include the opening cysteine and the closing phenylalanine or tryptophan. The order of the fields is J gene, V gene, clone size, D gene, CDR3 DNA, CDR3 protein. The D gene is left open where the match is weak. For some rows the clone size is stated as once, few or many, or as a class when expanded; others skip it.

>TRBJ2-1|TRBV7-9|.|TRBD2
TGTGCCAGCAGCTTCCGGGGACTAGCGACCAGCTCCTACAATGAGCAGTTCTTC
CASSFRGLATSSYNEQFF
>TRBJ1-2|TRBV6-2/TRBV6-3|.|.
TGTGCCAGCGGTTACATAACGGGAGGGTATGGCTACACCTTC
CASGYITGGYGYTF
>TRBJ1-2|TRBV20-1|once|.
TGCACTGCTAGTCTCCCAGGGCGCCATGACTACACCTTC
CTASLPGRHDYTF
>TRBJ1-5|TRBV20-1|.|TRBD1
TGCAGTGCCAGAGGAGGGACAGGGGTCGGTCAGTCCCAGCATTTT
CSARGGTGVGQSQHF
>TRBJ1-5|TRBV5-6|many|.
TGTGCCAGCAGCTTGGGCAGTAATCAGCCCCAGCATTTT
CASSLGSNQPQHF
>TRBJ1-3|TRBV7-8|.|.
TGTGCCAGCAGCCCCCTTGTCGGAAACACCATATATTTT
CASSPLVGNTIYF
>TRBJ1-5|TRBV20-1|many|.
TGCAGTGCTAGTCCAGGGATGCAGCCCCAGCATTTT
CSASPGMQPQHF
>TRBJ2-7|TRBV11-2|once|.
TGTGCCATCAGCTTAGAGGGGAGCGATCAGTACTTC
CAISLEGSDQYF
>TRBJ2-7|TRBV10-2|few|TRBD2
TGCGCCAGCAGTGAAACGGCTAGCGGGGGGGTCTCCTACGAGCAGTACTTC
CASSETASGGVSYEQYF
>TRBJ2-1|TRBV28|.|TRBD2
TGTGCCAGCAGTTTAGGCGGGGGGCCGGACAATGAGCAGTTCTTC
CASSLGGGPDNEQFF
>TRBJ1-3|TRBV29-1|many|.
TGCAGCGTTGCGGGCCGAATCGGAAACACCATATATTTT
CSVAGRIGNTIYF
>TRBJ2-1|TRBV24-1|few|TRBD2
TGTGCCACCAGTGATTCGGGCGGGAGGGACCACAGCCATGAGCAGTTCTTC
CATSDSGGRDHSHEQFF
>TRBJ2-2|TRBV20-1|.|TRBD1
TGCAGTGTCGCTCTACAGGGGGCTGACACCGGGGAGATGTTTTTT
CSVALQGADTGEMFF
>TRBJ2-3|TRBV11-3|.|.
TGTGCCAGTAGTGACCCACCAGGAAGCACAGATACGCAGTATTTT
CASSDPPGSTDTQYF
>TRBJ2-6|TRBV4-3|.|.
TGCGCCAGCAGGCGCACACCCTCTAGGGTCAACGTCCTGACTTTC
CASRRTPSRVNVLTF
>TRBJ1-2|TRBV12-3/TRBV12-4|.|TRBD1
TGTGCCAGCAGCAGACAGGGGGGACCCTATGACTACACCTTC
CASSRQGGPYDYTF
>TRBJ2-1|TRBV6-2/TRBV6-3|.|.
TGTGCCAGTAGCTCAACCTCCTACAATGACCAGTTCTTC
CASSSTSYNDQFF
>TRBJ2-1|TRBV11-3|once|TRBD2
TGTGCCAACAGCTTTGGGCTAGCGGGAGGGCACGAGCGGTTCTTC
CANSFGLAGGHERFF
>TRBJ1-1|TRBV4-1|few|TRBD1
TGCGCCAGCAGCACGAGGGTGGGACAGCTGAACACTGAAGCTTTCTTT
CASSTRVGQLNTEAFF
>TRBJ2-1|TRBV6-5|.|.
TGTGTCGTGGCCCGGGCCGATATCTACAATGAGCATTTCTTC
CVVARADIYNEHFF
>TRBJ2-1|TRBV29-1|.|.
TGCAGCGATCTAACTAGCTGGAGGGGTTATGAGCAGTTCTTC
CSDLTSWRGYEQFF
>TRBJ1-1|TRBV20-1|many|TRBD1
TGCAGTGCCCAGGGGGCGAGAACTGAAGCTTTCTTT
CSAQGARTEAFF
>TRBJ1-6|TRBV11-2|.|.
TGTGCCAGGAGCCATTTAACGAATAATTCACCCCTTCACTTT
CARSHLTNNSPLHF
>TRBJ2-3|TRBV7-8|few|.
TGTGCCAGCAGTCCTGACAGTAGGACGCAGTATTTT
CASSPDSRTQYF
>TRBJ2-1|TRBV28|.|.
TGTACCAGCAGTTCCCCCATAGCGGAGAAGAGCTCATACAATGAGCACTTCTTC
CTSSSPIAEKSSYNEHFF
>TRBJ2-7|TRBV10-1|.|.
TGCGCCAGCAGTATCGCAGGGACGTACGATCAGTACTTC
CASSIAGTYDQYF
>TRBJ2-7|TRBV20-1|few|.
TGCAGTGCTAGCTCCTGGAGGGGCTACAATGAGCAGTACTTC
CSASSWRGYNEQYF
>TRBJ2-3|TRBV11-3|.|.
TGTGCCAGCAGCCGTGATCACGCAGATACGCAGTATTTT
CASSRDHADTQYF
>TRBJ2-3|TRBV11-3|.|.
TGTGCCAGCAGCGCAGGAGCTATAGCAAGCACAGATACACAGTATTTT
CASSAGAIASTDTQYF
>TRBJ2-1|TRBV5-5|few|.
TGTGCCAGCAGCTCTTCCGGGGTCAATGAGCAGTTCTTC
CASSSSGVNEQFF
>TRBJ2-7|TRBV6-2/TRBV6-3|many|.
TGTGCCAGCAGTTACCGGACTGGGGCTTACGAGCAGTACTTC
CASSYRTGAYEQYF
>TRBJ1-5|TRBV20-1|many|.
TGCAGTGCTACGGCAGGGAATCAGCCCCAGCATTTT
CSATAGNQPQHF
>TRBJ2-2|TRBV20-1|many|.
TGCAGTGCTAACACCCGGTTACCCGGGGAGCTGTTTTTT
CSANTRLPGELFF
>TRBJ2-7|TRBV11-2|.|TRBD2
TGTGCCAGCAGCTCTCTAGCGGGAAGAGGCGAGCAGAACTTC
CASSSLAGRGEQNF
>TRBJ2-2|TRBV6-5|.|.
TGTGCCAGCAGTTACGGTGCGAACACAGAGGAGCTGTTTTTT
CASSYGANTEELFF
>TRBJ2-7|TRBV11-2|few|.
TGTGCCAGCAGCTTAGATGGGTTCATACTCTACGAGCAGTACTTC
CASSLDGFILYEQYF
>TRBJ2-7|TRBV4-1|.|.
TGCGCCAGTAGCCAAGATGAGACAGGAGGTACGTACGTGCAGTACTTC
CASSQDETGGTYVQYF
>TRBJ2-2|TRBV7-3|many|.
TGTGCCAGCAGCAGTCTCGGGTCGAACACCGGGGAGCTGTTTTTT
CASSSLGSNTGELFF
>TRBJ2-5|TRBV10-3|.|.
TGTGCCATCAGTGGTCTTAGGGGGGCCGGCCAAGATACACAGTACTTC
CAISGLRGAGQDTQYF
>TRBJ2-1|TRBV6-6|.|.
TGTGCCAGCAGTCAATGGACACCATTTGTGCAGTTCTTC
CASSQWTPFVQFF
>TRBJ2-5|TRBV5-1|.|TRBD1
TGCGCCAGCAGCACCGGGACAGAAGAGACCCAGTACTTC
CASSTGTEETQYF